This TCR beta chain was found in a study of blood T cells in healthy people across ages. General study points: Estimated diversity, derived from one million T cells, was regarded as an underestimate. Per million T cells, the diversity of TCR beta decreased roughly linearly as age advanced.

As concerns this clonotype: The antigen is unknown.

Together with a sample-barcoded 5' primer, a J-beta primer mix was included in a second PCR lasting about 6 to 12 cycles. Each cDNA was tagged by a template-switch adaptor containing 12 random nucleotides. One entry per CDR3 protein, called by TCRdb with MiXCR from the 5' RACE reads. The sample lists hundreds of thousands of distinct CDR3 sequences, roughly 26% occurring once. Trimming removed 3 bases from V and 3 bases from J, with 8 bases in between. The CDR3 is made up of 13 amino acids. Germline V gene sequence: CDR1 KGHSH, CDR2 LQKENI. The rearrangement links TRBV18 to TRBJ1-1, with D tentatively TRBD1 (6 bases). The receptor was derived from a woman between 70 and 85 years old in good health. The sample consisted of blood. The CDR3 region has the DNA TGTGCCAGCTCACCCAGACAGGACACTGAAGCTTTCTTT. Its translation is CASSPRQDTEAFF.